Below are 17 T cell receptor beta chains sequenced from a single sample in a study of response to subunit inactivated influenza vaccine. TCRdb analysed the RT-PCR reads with MiXCR anew, one entry per CDR3 protein. The sample records a few hundred thousand distinct CDR3 sequences, around 13% being singletons. The material was PBMCs from blood, obtained approximately 13 days after vaccination. The receptors shown here come from a man aged 50 to 60 who received an inactivated influenza vaccine.

The chain employs TRBV27 and TRBJ2-2; D possibly uses TRBD1 or TRBD2 (5 bases each). V was trimmed by 7 bases and J by 5 bases, leaving 14 bases between them. This CDR3 has 14 amino acids. CDR1 and CDR2 from the germline V gene are MNHEY and SMNVEV (reference sequence). The CDR3: CASTQYWGTGELFF. CDR3 nucleotide sequence: TGTGCCAGCACGCAATACTGGGGGACCGGGGAGCTGTTTTTT.

This chain links TRBV12-3 or TRBV12-4 with TRBJ2-7; 13 bases are shared with TRBD2. This CDR3 comprises 18 residues. V was clipped by 4 bases and J by 0 bases; unmatched bases: 9. The CDR3 DNA sequence: TGTGCCAGCAGTTCCCGACTAGCGGGAGGTTCAAGCTCCTACGAGCAGTACTTC. It encodes CASSSRLAGGSSSYEQYF.

The table lists this clonotype with many counts. The chain joins TRBV29-1 to TRBJ1-3, with 7 bases aligning to TRBD1. This CDR3 has 14 residues. Looked up from germline, CDR1 is SQVTM and CDR2 is ANQGSEA. V lost 6 bases and J lost 0; bases outside the gene matches: 5. CDR3 loop: CSVTRDSSGNTIYF. CDR3 nucleotide sequence: TGCAGCGTGACCAGGGACAGCTCTGGAAACACCATATATTTT.

This clonotype appeared a few times. The chain uses TRBV27 and TRBJ1-1, with 12 bases aligning to TRBD1. The CDR3 covers 21 residues. With V trimmed by 0 bases and J by 0 bases, 14 bases remained unmatched. Germline V gene data show CDR1 as MNHEY and CDR2 as SMNVEV (reference sequence). In nucleotides, the CDR3 is TGTGCCAGCAGTTTATCCCCCGGGACAGGGGGCTTTACCCCCCTGAACACTGAAGCTTTCTTT. It encodes CASSLSPGTGGFTPLNTEAFF.

This clonotype has only one observation. A clone one base away is much larger, so this may be a read error. The genes are TRBV12-3 or TRBV12-4 and TRBJ2-2; a possible D gene is TRBD1 (5 bases). V lost 3 bases and J 1 base, leaving 9 bases between the germline ends. This CDR3 comprises 15 residues. The DNA for the CDR3 is TGTGCCAGCAGTTTCGCAGGGATGAACACCGGGGAGCTGTTTTTT. Protein product: CASSFAGMNTGELFF.

The sample holds a few counts of this clonotype. This chain uses TRBV6-5 with TRBJ2-7; D is perhaps TRBD2 (5 bases). Trimming took 2 bases from V and 6 from J, leaving 11 bases between them. The CDR3 contains 13 residues. Germline CDR1 is MNHEY and CDR2 is SVGAGI. The DNA for the CDR3 is TGTGCCAGCAGTTACGAGGGTATCGGCGAGCAGTACTTC. It yields the protein CASSYEGIGEQYF.

As DNA, the CDR3 is TGTGCCAGCAGCCGAGGGACAGGGGCTGACGAGCAGTACTTC. Amino acids: CASSRGTGADEQYF. The chain is built from TRBV5-5 and TRBJ2-7; TRBD1 agrees at 10 bases. The CDR3 length is 14 residues. Trimming cost V 4 bases and J 5 bases; bases outside gene matches: 6. The germline V gene encodes CDR1 SGHKS and CDR2 YYEKEE (reference sequence).

This clonotype has more than one count but fewer than ten. This chain uses TRBV7-9 with TRBJ2-7, with D possibly TRBD2 on 6 matching bases. This CDR3 is 13 amino acids long. The germline V gene has CDR1 SEHNR and CDR2 FQNEAQ (reference sequence). V was shortened by 5 bases and J by 4 bases, with 12 bases between the two germline ends. The CDR3 nucleotides are TGTGCCAGCAGCCGCAGTGGAGGGTACGAGCAGTACTTC. Its protein is CASSRSGGYEQYF.

This clonotype was detected a few times. The CDR3 DNA follows: TGTGCCAGCAGCGGGGACACAACTTCACCCCTCCACTTT. Its translation: CASSGDTTSPLHF. The chain has TRBV3-1 and TRBJ1-6; possibly TRBD1 for D (6 bases). The V and J ends lost 5 bases and 9 bases respectively, with 11 bases between them. CDR1 and CDR2 (germline): LGHDT, YNNKEL (reference sequence). The CDR3 loop spans 13 amino acids.

The sample holds a few counts of this clonotype. V gene TRBV20-1 combines with J gene TRBJ2-7; a possible D gene is TRBD2 (6 bases). Germline lookup yields CDR1 DFQATT and CDR2 SNEGSKA (reference sequence). The CDR3 consists of 13 residues. The CDR3 loop reads CSGFPGLSYEQYF. CDR3 nucleotides: TGCAGCGGCTTCCCGGGACTTTCCTACGAGCAGTACTTC.

In its sample, this clonotype was seen a few times. This chain links TRBV5-6 with TRBJ2-1; 9 bases match TRBD1. V lost 4 bases, J lost 7 bases, and 6 bases stayed unmatched. The CDR3 loop spans 14 amino acids. Germline CDR1 SGHDT, CDR2 YYEEEE. CDR3: CASSEQGAFNEQFF. The CDR3 DNA reads as TGTGCCAGCAGCGAACAGGGGGCGTTTAATGAGCAGTTCTTC.

The J gene is TRBJ1-1, the V gene TRBV28, with D possibly matching TRBD1 (6 bases). CDR1 is MDHEN and CDR2 is SYDVKM in the germline V gene. V lost 5 bases and J lost 0, with 22 bases in between. The CDR3 loop spans 18 amino acids. The CDR3 reads CASSHVRWQGIMNTEAFF. For the CDR3, the DNA is TGTGCCAGCAGTCACGTAAGATGGCAGGGGATCATGAACACTGAAGCTTTCTTT.

The V gene is TRBV2, the J gene TRBJ1-2; 11 nucleotides align to TRBD1. Germline V lookup: CDR1 SNHLY, CDR2 FYNNEI. Unmatched junction bases numbered 7, after V lost 6 bases and J lost 7 bases. The CDR3 loop spans 14 amino acids. CDR3 in amino acids: CASSFTGTGGGYTF. In nucleotides, the CDR3 is TGTGCCAGCAGCTTTACCGGGACAGGGGGTGGCTACACCTTC.

The chain is built from TRBV9 and TRBJ2-6; no reliable D call. CDR1 SGDLS and CDR2 YYNGEE come from the germline V gene. With 0 bases removed from V and 3 bases from J, the gap between germline ends came to 7 bases. The CDR3 runs 15 residues. The CDR3 sequence is CASSVGLGGANVLTF. The DNA for the CDR3 is TGTGCCAGCAGCGTAGGTTTGGGTGGGGCCAACGTCCTGACTTTC.

The V gene is TRBV6-4, the J gene TRBJ2-3, with D possibly TRBD2 on 6 matching bases. With 6 bases removed from V and 2 bases from J, the gap between germline ends came to 12 bases. The CDR3 totals 14 residues. Per the germline V gene, CDR1 is MRHNA and CDR2 is SNTAGT. DNA for the CDR3: TGTGCCAGCAGCCTGGACTACCCCACAGATACGCAGTATTTT. Protein product: CASSLDYPTDTQYF.

This clonotype appeared a few times. The chain joins TRBV7-9 to TRBJ1-1; the D gene is possibly TRBD1 (5 bases). Per germline, CDR1 SEHNR and CDR2 FQNEAQ (reference sequence). CDR3 size: 11 residues. V was clipped by 3 bases and J by 10 bases, with 9 bases between them. CDR3 sequence reads: CASSFRGVAFF. For the CDR3, the DNA is TGTGCCAGCAGCTTTAGGGGAGTAGCTTTCTTT. Drawing the rest from reference TRBV7-9 and TRBJ1-1, the complete variable domain is DTGVSQNPRHKITKRGQNVTFRCDPISEHNRLYWYRQTLGQGPEFLTYFQNEAQLEKSRLLSDRFSAERPKGSFSTLEIQRTEQGDSAMYLCASSFRGVAFFGQGTRLTVV.

The J gene is TRBJ2-3, the V gene TRBV14; D unresolved. The CDR3 extends over 15 amino acids. The germline V and J ends were trimmed by 4 bases and 1 base, with 12 bases remaining between them. Germline CDR1 and CDR2: SGHDN and FVKESK. CDR3 nucleotides: TGTGCCAGCAGCCGGTTGACAACCGGCACAGATACGCAGTATTTT. Encoded protein: CASSRLTTGTDTQYF.